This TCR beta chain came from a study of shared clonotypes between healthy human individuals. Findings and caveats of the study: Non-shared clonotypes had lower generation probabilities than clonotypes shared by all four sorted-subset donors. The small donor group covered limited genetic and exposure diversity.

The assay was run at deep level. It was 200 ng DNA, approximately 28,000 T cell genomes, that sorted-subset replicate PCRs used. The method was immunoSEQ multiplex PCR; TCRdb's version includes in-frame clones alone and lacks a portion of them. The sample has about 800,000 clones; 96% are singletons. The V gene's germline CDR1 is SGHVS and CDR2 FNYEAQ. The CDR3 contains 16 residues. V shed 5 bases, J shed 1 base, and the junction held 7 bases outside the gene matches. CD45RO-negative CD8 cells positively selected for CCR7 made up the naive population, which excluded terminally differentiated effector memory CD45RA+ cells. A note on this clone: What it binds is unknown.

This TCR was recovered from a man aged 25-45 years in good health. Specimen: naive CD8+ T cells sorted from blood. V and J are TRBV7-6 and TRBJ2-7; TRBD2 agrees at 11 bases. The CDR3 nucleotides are TGTGCCAGCAGCCCCACCACTAGCGGGGGTTCCTACGAGCAGTACTTC. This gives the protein CASSPTTSGGSYEQYF.